This T cell receptor (beta chain) was found in a study of cytomegalovirus exposure and HLA in healthy donors. Across the whole study: Researchers found that under 90% of a few hundred genotyped donors fell within the Caucasian-associated ancestry cluster.

The CDR3 runs 15 residues. Germline V lookup: CDR1 KGHSH, CDR2 LQKENI. V was cut by 2 bases and J by 3 bases, with 13 bases left in between. With 60 Vbeta and 13 Jbeta primers, the PCR was carried out. The table came from immunoSEQ multiplex PCR; TCRdb's copy has only in-frame clones and leaves some out. The sample includes 100,000 to 150,000 clones. On this clone itself: Other DNA sequences in the sample encode the same CDR3.

Sequenced sample: PBMCs. The chain uses TRBV18 and TRBJ1-2; tentative D call: TRBD1 (5 bases). The TCR sequence derives from a woman aged 40 to 50 in good health and CMV-seronegative. In nucleotides, the CDR3 is TGTGCCAGCTCACCAAGCGGGCAGGGAGACTATGGCTACACCTTC. Translation gives CASSPSGQGDYGYTF.